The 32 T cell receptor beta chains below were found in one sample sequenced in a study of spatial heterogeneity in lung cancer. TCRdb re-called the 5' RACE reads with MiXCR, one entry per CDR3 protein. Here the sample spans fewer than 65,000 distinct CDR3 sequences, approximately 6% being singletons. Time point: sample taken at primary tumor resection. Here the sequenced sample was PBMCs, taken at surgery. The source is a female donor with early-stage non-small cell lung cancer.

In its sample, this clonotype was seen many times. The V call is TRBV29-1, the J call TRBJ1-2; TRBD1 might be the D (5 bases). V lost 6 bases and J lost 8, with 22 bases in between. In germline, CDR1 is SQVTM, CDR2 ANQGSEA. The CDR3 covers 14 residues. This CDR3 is CSVAAGGGVTGYTF. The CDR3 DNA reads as TGCAGCGTCGCTGCGGGCGGGGGAGTAACGGGCTACACCTTC.

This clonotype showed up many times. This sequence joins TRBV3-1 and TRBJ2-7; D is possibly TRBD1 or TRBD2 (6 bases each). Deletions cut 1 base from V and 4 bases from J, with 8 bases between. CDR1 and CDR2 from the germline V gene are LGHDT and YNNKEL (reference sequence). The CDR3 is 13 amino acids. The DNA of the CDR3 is TGTGCCAGCAGCCAAGGGGGGGCATACGAGCAGTACTTC. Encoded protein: CASSQGGAYEQYF.

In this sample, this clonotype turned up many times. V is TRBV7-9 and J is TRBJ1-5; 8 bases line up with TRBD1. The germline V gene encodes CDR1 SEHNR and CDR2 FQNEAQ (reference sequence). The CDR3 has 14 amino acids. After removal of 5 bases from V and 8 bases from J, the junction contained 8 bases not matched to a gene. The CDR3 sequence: CASSPPTGEKPQHF. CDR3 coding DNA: TGTGCCAGCAGCCCTCCGACAGGGGAGAAGCCCCAGCATTTT.

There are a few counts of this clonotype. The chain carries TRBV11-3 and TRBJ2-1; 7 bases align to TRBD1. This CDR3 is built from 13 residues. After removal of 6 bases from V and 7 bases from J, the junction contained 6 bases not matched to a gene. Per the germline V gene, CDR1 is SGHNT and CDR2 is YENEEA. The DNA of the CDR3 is TGTGCCAGCAGTAGGGCAGGGGGAAATGAGCAGTTCTTC. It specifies CASSRAGGNEQFF.

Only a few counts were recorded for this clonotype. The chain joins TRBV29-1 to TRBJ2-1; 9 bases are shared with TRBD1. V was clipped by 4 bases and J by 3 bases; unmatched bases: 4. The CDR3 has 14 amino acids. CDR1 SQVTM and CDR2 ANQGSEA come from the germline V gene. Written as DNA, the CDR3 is TGCAGCGTTGCGCGGACAGGGGACTACAATGAGCAGTTCTTC. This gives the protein CSVARTGDYNEQFF.

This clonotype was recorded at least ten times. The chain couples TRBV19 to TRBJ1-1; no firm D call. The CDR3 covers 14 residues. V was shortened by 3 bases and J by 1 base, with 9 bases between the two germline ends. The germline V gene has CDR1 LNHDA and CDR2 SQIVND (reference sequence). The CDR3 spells CASSMSGGNTEAFF. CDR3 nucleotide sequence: TGTGCCAGTAGTATGAGCGGTGGGAACACTGAAGCTTTCTTT.

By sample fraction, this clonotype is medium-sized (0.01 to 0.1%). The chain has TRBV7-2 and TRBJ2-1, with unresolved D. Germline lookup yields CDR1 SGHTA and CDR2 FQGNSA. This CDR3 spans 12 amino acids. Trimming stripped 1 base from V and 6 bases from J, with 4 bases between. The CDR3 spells CASSLEVNEQFF. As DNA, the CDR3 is TGTGCCAGCAGCTTAGAGGTCAATGAGCAGTTCTTC.

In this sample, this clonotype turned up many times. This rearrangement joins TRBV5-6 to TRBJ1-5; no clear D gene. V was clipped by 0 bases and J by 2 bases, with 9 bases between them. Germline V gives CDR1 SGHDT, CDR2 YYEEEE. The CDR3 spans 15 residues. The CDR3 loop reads CASSLGGFGNQPQHF. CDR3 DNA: TGTGCCAGCAGCTTGGGAGGGTTCGGCAATCAGCCCCAGCATTTT.

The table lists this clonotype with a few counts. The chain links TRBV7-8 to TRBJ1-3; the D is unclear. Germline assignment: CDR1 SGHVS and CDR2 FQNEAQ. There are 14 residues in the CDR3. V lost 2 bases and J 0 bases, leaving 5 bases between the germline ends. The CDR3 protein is CASSLNRSGNTIYF. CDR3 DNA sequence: TGTGCCAGCAGCTTAAACCGCTCTGGAAACACCATATATTTT.

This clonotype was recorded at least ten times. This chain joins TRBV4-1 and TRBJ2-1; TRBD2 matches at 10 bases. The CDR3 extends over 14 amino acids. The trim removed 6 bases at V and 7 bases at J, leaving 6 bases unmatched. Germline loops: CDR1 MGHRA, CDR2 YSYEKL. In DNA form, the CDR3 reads TGCGCCAGCAGAGCGGGAGGGCCGACGAATGAGCAGTTCTTC. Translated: CASRAGGPTNEQFF.

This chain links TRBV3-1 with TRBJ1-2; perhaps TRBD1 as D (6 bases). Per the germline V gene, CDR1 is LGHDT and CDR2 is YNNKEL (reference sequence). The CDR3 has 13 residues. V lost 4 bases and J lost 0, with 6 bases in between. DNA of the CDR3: TGTGCCAGCAGCCGGACAGCTAACTATGGCTACACCTTC. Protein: CASSRTANYGYTF.

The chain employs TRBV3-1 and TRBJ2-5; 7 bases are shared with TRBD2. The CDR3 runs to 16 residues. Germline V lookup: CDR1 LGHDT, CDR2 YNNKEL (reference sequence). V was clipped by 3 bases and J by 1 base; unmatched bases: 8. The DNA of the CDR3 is TGTGCCAGCAGCCAGGCCGGGACTAAGCTCCAAGAGACCCAGTACTTC. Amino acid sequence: CASSQAGTKLQETQYF.

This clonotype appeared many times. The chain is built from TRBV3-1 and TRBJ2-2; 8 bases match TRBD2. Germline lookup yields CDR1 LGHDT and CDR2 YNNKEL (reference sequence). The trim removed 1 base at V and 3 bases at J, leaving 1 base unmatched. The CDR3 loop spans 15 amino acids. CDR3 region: CASSQVLADTGELFF. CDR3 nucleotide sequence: TGTGCCAGCAGCCAAGTACTAGCGGACACCGGGGAGCTGTTTTTT.

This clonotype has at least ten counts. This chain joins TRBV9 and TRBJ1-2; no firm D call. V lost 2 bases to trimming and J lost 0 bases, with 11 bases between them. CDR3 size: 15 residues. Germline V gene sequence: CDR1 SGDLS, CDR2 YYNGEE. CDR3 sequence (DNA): TGTGCCAGCAGCGTCGATGGAAGGTCTAACTATGGCTACACCTTC. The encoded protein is CASSVDGRSNYGYTF.

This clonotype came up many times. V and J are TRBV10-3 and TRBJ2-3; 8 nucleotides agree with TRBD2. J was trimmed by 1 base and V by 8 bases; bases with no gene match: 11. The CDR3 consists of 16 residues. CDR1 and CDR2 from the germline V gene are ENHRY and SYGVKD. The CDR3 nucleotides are TGTGCCATCCGGTATTATGATAGCGGGGGCACAGATACGCAGTATTTT. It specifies CAIRYYDSGGTDTQYF.

The CDR3 here is CATSLNSNQPQHF. The CDR3 nucleotides read TGTGCCACCAGCCTAAATAGCAATCAGCCCCAGCATTTT. The rearrangement links TRBV24-1 to TRBJ1-5; D unclear. V shed 7 bases and J shed 0 bases, with 6 bases lying between them. The CDR3 runs to 13 residues. Germline V CDR1 and CDR2: KGHDR, SFDVKD.

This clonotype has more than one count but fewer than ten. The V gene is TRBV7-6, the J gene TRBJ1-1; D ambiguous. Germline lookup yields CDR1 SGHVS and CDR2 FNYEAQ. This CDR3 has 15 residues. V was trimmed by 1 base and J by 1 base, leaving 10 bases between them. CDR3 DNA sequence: TGTGCCAGCAGCTTAGGAACATCGGAGAACACTGAAGCTTTCTTT. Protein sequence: CASSLGTSENTEAFF.

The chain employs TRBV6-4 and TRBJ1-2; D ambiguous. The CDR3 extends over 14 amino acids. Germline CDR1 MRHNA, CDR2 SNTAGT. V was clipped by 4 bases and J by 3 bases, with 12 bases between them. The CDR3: CASSVDGDDYGYTF. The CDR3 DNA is TGTGCCAGCAGTGTCGACGGAGATGACTATGGCTACACCTTC.

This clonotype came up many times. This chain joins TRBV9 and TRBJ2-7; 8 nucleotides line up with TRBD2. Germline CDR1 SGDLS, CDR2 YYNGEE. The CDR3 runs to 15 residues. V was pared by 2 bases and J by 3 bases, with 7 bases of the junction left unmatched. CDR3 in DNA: TGTGCCAGCAGCGTCCACTGGCGGGAGGTCTACGAGCAGTACTTC. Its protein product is CASSVHWREVYEQYF.

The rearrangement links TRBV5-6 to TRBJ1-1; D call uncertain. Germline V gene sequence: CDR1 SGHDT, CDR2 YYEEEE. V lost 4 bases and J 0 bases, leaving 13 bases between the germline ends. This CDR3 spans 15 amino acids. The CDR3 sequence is CASSPMAGLNTEAFF. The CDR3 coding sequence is TGTGCCAGCAGCCCGATGGCCGGATTGAACACTGAAGCTTTCTTT.

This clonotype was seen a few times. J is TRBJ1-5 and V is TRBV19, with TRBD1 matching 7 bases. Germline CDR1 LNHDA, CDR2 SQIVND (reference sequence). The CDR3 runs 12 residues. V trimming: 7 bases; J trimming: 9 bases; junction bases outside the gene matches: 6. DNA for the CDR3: TGTGCCAGTACCCCGACAGGGCCGCCCCAGCATTTT. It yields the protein CASTPTGPPQHF.

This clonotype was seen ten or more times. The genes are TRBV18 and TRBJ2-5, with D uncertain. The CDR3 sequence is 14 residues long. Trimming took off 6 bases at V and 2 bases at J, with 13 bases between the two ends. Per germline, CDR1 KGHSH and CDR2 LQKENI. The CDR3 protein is CASSRTGQQETQYF. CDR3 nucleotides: TGTGCCAGCTCCAGAACCGGGCAGCAAGAGACCCAGTACTTC.

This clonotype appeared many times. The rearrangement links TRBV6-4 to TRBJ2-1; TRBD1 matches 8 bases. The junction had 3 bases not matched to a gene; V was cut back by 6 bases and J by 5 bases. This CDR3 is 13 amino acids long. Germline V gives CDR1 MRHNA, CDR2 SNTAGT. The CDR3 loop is CASSPDRDNEQFF. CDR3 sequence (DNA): TGTGCCAGCAGCCCGGACAGGGACAATGAGCAGTTCTTC.

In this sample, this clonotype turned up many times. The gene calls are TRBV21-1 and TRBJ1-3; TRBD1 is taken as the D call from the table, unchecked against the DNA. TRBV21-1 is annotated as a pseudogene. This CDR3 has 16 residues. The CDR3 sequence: CASSNLSRGTGNTIYF. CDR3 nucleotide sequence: TGTGCCAGCAGCAACCTCTCGAGGGGGACTGGAAACACCATATATTTT.

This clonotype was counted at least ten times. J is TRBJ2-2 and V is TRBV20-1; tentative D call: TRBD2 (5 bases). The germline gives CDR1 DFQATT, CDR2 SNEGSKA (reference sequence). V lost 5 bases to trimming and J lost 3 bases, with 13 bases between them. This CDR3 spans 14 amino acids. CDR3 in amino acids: CSASGKQHTGELFF. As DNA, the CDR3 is TGCAGTGCTTCCGGGAAGCAGCACACCGGGGAGCTGTTTTTT.

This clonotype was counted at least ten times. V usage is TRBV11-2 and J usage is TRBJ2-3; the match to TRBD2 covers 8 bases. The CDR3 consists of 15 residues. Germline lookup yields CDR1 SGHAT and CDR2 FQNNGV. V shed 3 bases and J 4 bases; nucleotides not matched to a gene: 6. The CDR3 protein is CASSLRPGGPDTQYF. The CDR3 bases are TGTGCCAGCAGCTTGCGCCCGGGGGGGCCAGATACGCAGTATTTT.

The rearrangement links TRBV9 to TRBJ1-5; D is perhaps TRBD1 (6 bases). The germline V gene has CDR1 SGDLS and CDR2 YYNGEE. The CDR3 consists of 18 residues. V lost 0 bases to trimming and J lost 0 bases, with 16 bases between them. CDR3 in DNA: TGTGCCAGCAGCGTAGGAGGAGGGGGGCTCTATAGCAATCAGCCCCAGCATTTT. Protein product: CASSVGGGGLYSNQPQHF.

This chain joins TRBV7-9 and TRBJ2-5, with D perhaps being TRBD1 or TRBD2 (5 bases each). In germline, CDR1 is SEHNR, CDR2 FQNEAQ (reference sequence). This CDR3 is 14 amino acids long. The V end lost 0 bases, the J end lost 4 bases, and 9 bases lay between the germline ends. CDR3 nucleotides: TGTGCCAGCAGCTTAGCTGGGGGTGGAGAGACCCAGTACTTC. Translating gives CASSLAGGGETQYF.

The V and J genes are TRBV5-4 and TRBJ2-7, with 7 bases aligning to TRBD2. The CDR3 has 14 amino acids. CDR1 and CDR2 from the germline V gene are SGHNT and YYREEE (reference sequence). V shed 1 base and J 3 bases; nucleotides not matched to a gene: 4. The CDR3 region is CASSLSGARYEQYF. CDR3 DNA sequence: TGTGCCAGCAGCTTGAGCGGGGCCCGCTACGAGCAGTACTTC.

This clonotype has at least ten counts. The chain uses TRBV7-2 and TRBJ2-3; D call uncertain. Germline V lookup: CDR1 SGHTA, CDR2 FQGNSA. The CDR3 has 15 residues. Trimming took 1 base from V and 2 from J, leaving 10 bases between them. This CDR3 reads CASSLVPLTTDTQYF. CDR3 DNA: TGTGCCAGCAGCTTAGTGCCCCTAACCACAGATACGCAGTATTTT.

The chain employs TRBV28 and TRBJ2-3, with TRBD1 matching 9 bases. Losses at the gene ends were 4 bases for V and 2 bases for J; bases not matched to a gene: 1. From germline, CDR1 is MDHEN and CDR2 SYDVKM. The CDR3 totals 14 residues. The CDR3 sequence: CASSWDRVTDTQYF. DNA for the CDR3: TGTGCCAGCAGTTGGGACAGGGTCACAGATACGCAGTATTTT.

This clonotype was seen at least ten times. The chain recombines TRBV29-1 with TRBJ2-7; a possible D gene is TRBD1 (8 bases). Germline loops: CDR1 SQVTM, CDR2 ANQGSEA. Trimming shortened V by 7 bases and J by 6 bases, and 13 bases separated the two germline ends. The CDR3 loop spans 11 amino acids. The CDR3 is CSATGGGEQYV. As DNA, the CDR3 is TGCAGCGCCACAGGGGGGGGCGAGCAGTACGTC.